The clone carrying this TCR beta chain was counted many times. Its cognate antigen is unknown. The record originates from a study of regulatory T cells in long-lasting Graves disease. Study outcomes and limitations: When disease was persistent, TRBV28, TRBJ1-2 and TRBJ2-5 were the favored segments. Persistent-disease Graves' patients showed less TCR diversity than new cases. Peripheral blood alone, not thyroid tissue, underwent study.

The ends were cut back, 6 bases at V and 1 base at J, with 12 bases in the middle. The CDR3 consists of 14 residues. From germline, CDR1 is MDHEN and CDR2 SYDVKM. Construction of the TCR beta libraries employed iRepertoire HTBI primers in conjunction with Arm-PCR of CDR3 regions. A single record per CDR3 protein comes from TCRdb applying MiXCR to the multiplex PCR reads. The table has over 350,000 distinct CDR3 sequences, about 20% seen once. The time point is: persistent/refractory GD, antithyroid drugs over 5 years with positive TRAb. RNA from PBMCs was the source of the TCR library. This TCR was sampled from a female donor with Graves disease. Source: peripheral blood mononuclear cells (PBMCs), taken when the disease was refractory, from a patient treated with antithyroid drugs. V usage is TRBV28 and J usage is TRBJ1-1; D perhaps matches TRBD1 (6 bases). The chain's CDR3 is CASSRGGGNTEAFF. The CDR3 DNA reads as TGTGCCAGCAGCCGCGGGGGCGGGAACACTGAAGCTTTCTTT.